A selection of T cell receptor beta chains follows, all from one sample in a study of blood T cell repertoires in COVID-19. The method was immunoSEQ multiplex PCR; TCRdb's version includes in-frame clones alone and lacks a portion of them. Of some 280,000 clones in the sample, roughly 89% were seen once. The sample taken for sequencing was peripheral blood. These receptors originate from a woman aged 40 to 55 who had recovered from COVID-19. The CDR3 runs from the conserved cysteine through the conserved F or W. The D gene is left open where the match is weak. For some rows the clone size is stated as once, few or many, or as a class when expanded; others skip it.

TRBV5-1,.,TRBD2,TRBJ2-3,TGCGCCAGCAGCTTGGCCCCGGGGGGTCCAGATACGCAGTATTTT,CASSLAPGGPDTQYF
TRBV7-9,.,TRBD1,TRBJ2-7,TGTGCCAGCAGCGAACAGACAGGGGGCCTGGACGAGCAGTACTTC,CASSEQTGGLDEQYF
TRBV2,.,TRBD1,TRBJ2-3,TGTGCCACCCGGACAGGAGCAGATACGCAGTATTTT,CATRTGADTQYF
TRBV6-5,.,TRBD1,TRBJ2-1,TGTGCCAGCAGTAAACAGGGGGCGGCTTACAATGAGCAGTTCTTC,CASSKQGAAYNEQFF
TRBV5-6,few,.,TRBJ2-7,TGTGCCAGCAGCTTGCGGGGGACGACCTACGAGCAGTACTTC,CASSLRGTTYEQYF
TRBV9,.,TRBD2,TRBJ2-7,TGTGCCAGCAGCGTAGATGGCGGGAGTAACTACGAGCAGTACTTC,CASSVDGGSNYEQYF
TRBV27,.,TRBD1,TRBJ2-7,TGTGCCAGCACCCCATCACAGGGGATTTACTACGAGCAGTACTTC,CASTPSQGIYYEQYF
TRBV10-1,.,.,TRBJ2-1,TGCGCCAGCAGCCCTAGCGTGTCCTACAATGAGCAGTTCTTC,CASSPSVSYNEQFF
TRBV28,.,.,TRBJ2-3,TGTGCCAGCACTAGCTTCACAGATACGCAGTATTTT,CASTSFTDTQYF
TRBV5-1,.,TRBD1,TRBJ2-1,TGCGCCAGCAGCCCGGGACAGGGGCACCCCAATGAGCAGTTCTTC,CASSPGQGHPNEQFF
TRBV7-9,.,.,TRBJ2-1,TGTGCCAGCAGCTTCCGGGATGAGCAGTTCTTC,CASSFRDEQFF
TRBV2,once,.,TRBJ2-5,TGTGCCAGCAGTACTCAGGGTGGGCTACAAGAGACCCAGTACTTC,CASSTQGGLQETQYF
TRBV18,.,.,TRBJ1-1,TGTGCCAGCTCACCCAACCACGGGGGTAACACTGAAGCTTTCTTT,CASSPNHGGNTEAFF
TRBV3-1/TRBV3-2,.,TRBD1,TRBJ2-2,TGTGCCAGCAGCCAAGAGGGACAGGCTGAGGACACCGGGGAGCTGTTTTTT,CASSQEGQAEDTGELFF
TRBV5-1,once,.,TRBJ2-3,TGCGCCAGCCGTGGTGGGGGAGGCCCAAAAGGGACAGATACGCAGTATTTT,CASRGGGGPKGTDTQYF
TRBV20-1,.,TRBD1,TRBJ2-1,TGCAGTGCTCACAGGGGGAATGAGCAGTTCTTC,CSAHRGNEQFF
TRBV27,.,TRBD1,TRBJ2-1,TGTGCCAGCAGTTCCGACAGGGGGCTGTACAATGAGCAGTTCTTC,CASSSDRGLYNEQFF
TRBV28,.,.,TRBJ2-1,TGTGCCAGCAGTTCTTGGACTCCAGGTGTGAATGAGCAGTTCTTC,CASSSWTPGVNEQFF
TRBV27,.,.,TRBJ2-3,TGTGCCAGCAGCCTTTACTCCAAGGGGGCAGATACGCAGTATTTT,CASSLYSKGADTQYF
TRBV19,.,.,TRBJ2-1,TGTGCCAGTACCCCTGCGGGACACAATGAGCAGTTCTTC,CASTPAGHNEQFF
TRBV3-1/TRBV3-2,.,.,TRBJ2-5,TGTGCCAGCAGCCCAGTCGGGATTGAGACCCAGTACTTC,CASSPVGIETQYF
TRBV7-9,once,.,TRBJ2-1,TGTGCCAGCAGCTTAGGGGGACTGGACAATGAGCAGTTCTTC,CASSLGGLDNEQFF
TRBV4-1,.,TRBD2,TRBJ2-3,TGCGCCAGCAGCCAAAGCGGGAAAAGCACAGATACGCAGTATTTT,CASSQSGKSTDTQYF
TRBV7-8,.,TRBD1,TRBJ2-3,TGTGCCAGCGTACTAAACAGGGGGCCAGGGGATACGCAGTATTTT,CASVLNRGPGDTQYF
TRBV29-1,once,TRBD1,TRBJ2-7,TGCAGCGTGCGGACAGGAACCTACGAGCAGTACTTC,CSVRTGTYEQYF
TRBV5-4,.,.,TRBJ2-5,TGTGCCAGCAGGGGCTGGGAGGAAGGGGAGACCCAGTACTTC,CASRGWEEGETQYF
TRBV28,.,TRBD2,TRBJ2-7,TGTGCCAGCAGGGAGAGCGGGGGTCCCTACGAGCAGTACTTC,CASRESGGPYEQYF
TRBV30,.,.,TRBJ1-2,TGTGCCTGGAGTTCGCCCCAGCGGGCGCGGGGCTACACCTTC,CAWSSPQRARGYTF
TRBV7-3,.,TRBD1,TRBJ2-2,TGTGCCAGCAGCTTACGGGGACAGGGAACCGGGGAGCTGTTTTTT,CASSLRGQGTGELFF
TRBV6-5,.,.,TRBJ1-6,TGTGCCAGCAGTTGGTCGGGTTTTAAGTCACCCCTCCACTTT,CASSWSGFKSPLHF
TRBV3-1/TRBV3-2,.,.,TRBJ1-5,TGTGCCAGCAGCCAAGATCAGGGGCCGGGGAATCAGCCCCAGCATTTT,CASSQDQGPGNQPQHF
TRBV23-1,.,TRBD2,TRBJ2-3,TGCGCCAGCAGTCAACCGCGTCGGCGAACTAGCGGGAGATCGGATACGCAGTATTTT,CASSQPRRRTSGRSDTQYF
TRBV7-2,.,.,TRBJ2-7,TGTGCCAGCAGCTTCGGTGGGGGCGGCTCCTACGAGCAGTACTTC,CASSFGGGGSYEQYF
TRBV2,.,.,TRBJ1-6,TGTGCCAGCAGTGGTGGGGGCCAGGGAAATTCACCCCTCCACTTT,CASSGGGQGNSPLHF
TRBV28,.,.,TRBJ2-7,TGTGCCAGCAGTTTCTCCCCTAGAGGATACGACGAGCAGTACTTC,CASSFSPRGYDEQYF